The 18 T cell receptor beta chains below were found in one sample sequenced in a study of cytomegalovirus exposure and HLA in healthy donors (dated by TCRdb to the late 2010s). Library preparation was by the immunoSEQ multiplex PCR assay. For the multiplex PCR, a mixture combining 60 forward primers for TCR Vbeta segments and 13 reverse primers for TCR Jbeta segments was used. This is the immuneACCESS table as TCRdb keeps it, with only in-frame sequences that have V and J called. A part of the clones is gone; compared with another copy, unresolved V genes explain less than half, and the rest is unexplained. The sample table contains about 130,000 clones; only one count was recorded for roughly four fifths of them. The top ten clones comprise approximately 1.2% of the sample. Sequenced material: PBMCs. Source of these receptors: a boy aged 5-17 years in good health and CMV-seronegative.

This chain uses TRBV13 with TRBJ1-1, with unresolved D. The germline V gene has CDR1 PRHDT and CDR2 FYEKMQ (reference sequence). V was trimmed by 2 bases and J by 4 bases, leaving 14 bases between them. CDR3 size: 15 residues. CDR3 sequence: CASSLTPVSGTEAFF. In DNA form, the CDR3 reads TGTGCCAGCAGCTTAACTCCGGTAAGTGGCACTGAAGCTTTCTTT.

The sample holds one count of this clone. This chain joins TRBV5-4 and TRBJ2-3; 8 bases agree with TRBD1. From germline, CDR1 is SGHNT and CDR2 YYREEE (reference sequence). After removal of 4 bases from V and 6 bases from J, the junction contained 7 bases not matched to a gene. The CDR3 consists of 14 residues. CDR3 DNA: TGTGCCAGCAGCCTTATAACAGGGGGGGATACGCAGTATTTT. It is translated as CASSLITGGDTQYF.

About this clone itself: Different DNA sequences within this sample yield the same CDR3. V usage is TRBV30 and J usage is TRBJ1-1; tentative D call: TRBD1 (6 bases). The CDR3 runs to 12 residues. Germline loops: CDR1 GTSNPN, CDR2 SVGIG (reference sequence). V dropped 2 bases and J dropped 5 bases, with 9 bases sitting between them. This CDR3 is CAWSPTGTEAFF. CDR3 in DNA: TGTGCCTGGAGTCCGACAGGTACTGAAGCTTTCTTT.

The V and J genes are TRBV7-8 and TRBJ2-1; TRBD2 agrees at 12 bases. V gave up 4 bases and J gave up 8 bases; unmatched junction bases: 15. The germline gives CDR1 SGHVS, CDR2 FQNEAQ. The CDR3 is 18 amino acids. The CDR3 region is CASSSRLAGVILGDEQFF. CDR3 DNA: TGTGCCAGCAGCTCGAGACTAGCGGGAGTTATCTTGGGTGATGAGCAGTTCTTC.

J is TRBJ1-1 and V is TRBV4-1; 8 bases map to TRBD1. V dropped 0 bases and J dropped 0; count of bases not matched to a gene: 6. The CDR3 covers 17 residues. Germline CDR1 and CDR2: MGHRA and YSYEKL. The CDR3 DNA follows: TGCGCCAGCAGCCAAGACCCCAGGGGGCTCATGAACACTGAAGCTTTCTTT. Its translation: CASSQDPRGLMNTEAFF.

In its sample, this clone was seen once. V gene TRBV25-1 combines with J gene TRBJ2-1, with 10 bases identical to TRBD2. The ends lost 1 base at V and 4 bases at J; junction bases unmatched: 4. The CDR3 sequence is 16 residues long. Germline V gene lookup returns CDR1 MGHDK and CDR2 SYGVNS. The CDR3 spells CASSELKLAGYNEQFF. CDR3 DNA sequence: TGTGCCAGCAGTGAATTGAAACTAGCGGGATACAATGAGCAGTTCTTC.

The V call is TRBV9, the J call TRBJ2-1, with D tentatively TRBD2 (6 bases). CDR3 size: 17 residues. Deletions cut 0 bases from V and 3 bases from J, with 16 bases between. Germline V CDR1 and CDR2: SGDLS, YYNGEE. Here the CDR3 reads CASSVDPGGANYNEQFF. The CDR3 DNA follows: TGTGCCAGCAGCGTAGACCCGGGCGGGGCAAACTACAATGAGCAGTTCTTC.

In DNA form, the CDR3 reads TGTGCCAGCAGCTTAAGGGGACAGGGGGCCGGGGAGCTGTTTTTT. Protein: CASSLRGQGAGELFF. The chain carries TRBV7-9 and TRBJ2-2; 11 bases are shared with TRBD1. CDR3 size: 15 residues. Trimming cost V 2 bases and J 6 bases; bases outside gene matches: 2. The germline CDR1 and CDR2 sequences are SEHNR and FQNEAQ (reference sequence). Full variable domain (missing parts from reference TRBV7-9 and TRBJ2-2): DTGVSQNPRHKITKRGQNVTFRCDPISEHNRLYWYRQTLGQGPEFLTYFQNEAQLEKSRLLSDRFSAERPKGSFSTLEIQRTEQGDSAMYLCASSLRGQGAGELFFGEGSRLTVL.

This chain links TRBV19 with TRBJ2-1; 7 bases fit TRBD1. This CDR3 region has 13 residues. J gave up 4 bases and V 7 bases, and 4 bases lay outside the gene matches. CDR1 and CDR2 from the germline V gene are LNHDA and SQIVND (reference sequence). The CDR3 DNA reads TGTGCCAGTACCACGACAGGGTACAATGAGCAGTTCTTC. It codes for CASTTTGYNEQFF. Drawing the rest from reference TRBV19 and TRBJ2-1, the complete variable domain is DGGITQSPKYLFRKEGQNVTLSCEQNLNHDAMYWYRQDPGQGLRLIYYSQIVNDFQKGDIAEGYSVSREKKESFPLTVTSAQKNPTAFYLCASTTTGYNEQFFGPGTRLTVL.

The gene calls are TRBV7-3 and TRBJ2-3; weak D call: TRBD1 (5 bases). V lost 3 bases, J lost 5 bases, and 15 bases lay in between. Looked up from germline, CDR1 is SGHTA and CDR2 is FQGTGA. The CDR3 is 15 amino acids. Here the CDR3 DNA reads TGTGCCAGCAGCTTTTACGGGCAGGGCGGAGATACGCAGTATTTT. Encoded protein: CASSFYGQGGDTQYF. The variable domain in full, completed from reference TRBV7-3 and TRBJ2-3, reads GAGVSQTPSNKVTEKGKYVELRCDPISGHTALYWYRQSLGQGPEFLIYFQGTGAADDSGLPNDRFFAVRPEGSVSTLKIQRTERGDSAVYLCASSFYGQGGDTQYFGPGTRLTVL.

The chain has TRBV5-1 and TRBJ2-1; 7 bases fit TRBD2. Germline lookup yields CDR1 SGHRS and CDR2 YFSETQ. The CDR3 runs to 13 residues. After removal of 0 bases from V and 8 bases from J, the junction contained 2 bases not matched to a gene. Written as DNA, the CDR3 is TGCGCCAGCAGCTTGGGACTAGCTGATGAGCAGTTCTTC. It yields the protein CASSLGLADEQFF.

The V call is TRBV9, the J call TRBJ2-7; D gene unclear. The germline V gene has CDR1 SGDLS and CDR2 YYNGEE. The CDR3 length is 14 residues. The V end was cut by 1 base, the J end by 2 bases, with 10 bases between. CDR3 amino acids: CASSVSGLAYEQYF. DNA for the CDR3: TGTGCCAGCAGCGTAAGTGGGCTGGCCTACGAGCAGTACTTC.

The chain employs TRBV5-1 and TRBJ1-1; 7 nucleotides align to TRBD1. CDR3 length: 15 residues. Germline V gene lookup returns CDR1 SGHRS and CDR2 YFSETQ. V lost 4 bases to trimming and J lost 4 bases; unmatched junction nucleotides: 10. The CDR3 bases are TGCGCCAGCAGCCCCGGGACAGCAAGCTCCACTGAAGCTTTCTTT. This translates into CASSPGTASSTEAFF.

This sequence joins TRBV2 and TRBJ2-7; perhaps TRBD1 as D (5 bases). Germline values: CDR1 SNHLY, CDR2 FYNNEI. The CDR3 length is 14 residues. The V end was cut by 4 bases, the J end by 6 bases, with 16 bases between. The DNA of the CDR3 is TGTGCCAGCAGTGTGTCGAAGGGGCACGGCGAGCAGTACTTC. Translated: CASSVSKGHGEQYF.

The chain links TRBV25-1 to TRBJ2-2, with D unresolved. Trimming took off 2 bases at V and 4 bases at J, with 5 bases between the two ends. CDR1 is MGHDK, CDR2 SYGVNS, per germline. This CDR3 is built from 13 residues. The CDR3 sequence: CASSETGTGELFF. CDR3 sequence (DNA): TGTGCCAGCAGTGAAACGGGCACCGGGGAGCTGTTTTTT. The complete variable domain, with remaining parts taken from reference TRBV25-1 and TRBJ2-2, reads EADIYQTPRYLVIGTGKKITLECSQTMGHDKMYWYQQDPGMELHLIHYSYGVNSTEKGDLSSESTVSRIRTEHFPLTLESARPSHTSQYLCASSETGTGELFFGEGSRLTVL.

This chain joins TRBV7-2 and TRBJ2-3; D gene uncertain. The germline V and J ends were trimmed by 0 bases and 3 bases, with 4 bases remaining between them. Germline CDR1 and CDR2: SGHTA and FQGNSA. CDR3 size: 13 residues. Written as DNA, the CDR3 is TGTGCCAGCAGCTTAGCGCGGACAGATACGCAGTATTTT. Amino acids: CASSLARTDTQYF.

This sequence joins TRBV7-9 and TRBJ2-5, with D possibly being TRBD2 (6 bases). The V and J ends lost 4 bases and 5 bases respectively, with 14 bases between them. Germline V gene data show CDR1 as SEHNR and CDR2 as FQNEAQ (reference sequence). The CDR3 loop spans 14 amino acids. CDR3 amino acids: CASSSPAREETQYF. The CDR3 coding sequence is TGTGCCAGCAGCTCCCCCGCACGGGAGGAGACCCAGTACTTC.

The rearrangement joins TRBV18 to TRBJ2-1, with 10 bases fitting TRBD1. This CDR3 is 15 amino acids long. V shed 1 base and J 7 bases; nucleotides not matched to a gene: 4. The germline V gene has CDR1 KGHSH and CDR2 LQKENI. CDR3 sequence reads: CASSPRDRGGNEQFF. The CDR3 DNA is TGTGCCAGCTCACCACGGGACAGGGGAGGTAATGAGCAGTTCTTC.